This TCR beta chain appears in the sequencing data of a study of PD-1 blockade in classical Hodgkin lymphoma. Study-wide results and limits: Baseline diversity was lower in partial responders and progressors than complete responders. Significantly greater TCR diversity emerged by C4D1 in CD4+ cells but not CD8+ cells.

Clones were read by immunoSEQ multiplex PCR, and TCRdb kept only the in-frame ones, dropping some. The table lists some 46,000 clones, roughly 80% of them singletons. Trimming at V came to 6 bases and at J to 2 bases, leaving 4 bases not matched to a gene. This CDR3 comprises 14 residues. Germline loops: CDR1 LNHDA, CDR2 SQIVND (reference sequence). With no exception, relapse followed autologous stem cell transplantation in all patients, and brentuximab vedotin exposure varied. Of note for this clone: Its antigen is not known.

The chain recombines TRBV19 with TRBJ2-5; 9 bases match TRBD1. This specimen consisted of peripheral blood mononuclear cells (PBMCs), obtained before the second cycle of nivolumab. The receptor was derived from a human donor with classical Hodgkin lymphoma. CDR3 nucleotides: TGTGCCAGTAGGGGGACAGGGAGACAAGAGACCCAGTACTTC. Amino acid sequence: CASRGTGRQETQYF.